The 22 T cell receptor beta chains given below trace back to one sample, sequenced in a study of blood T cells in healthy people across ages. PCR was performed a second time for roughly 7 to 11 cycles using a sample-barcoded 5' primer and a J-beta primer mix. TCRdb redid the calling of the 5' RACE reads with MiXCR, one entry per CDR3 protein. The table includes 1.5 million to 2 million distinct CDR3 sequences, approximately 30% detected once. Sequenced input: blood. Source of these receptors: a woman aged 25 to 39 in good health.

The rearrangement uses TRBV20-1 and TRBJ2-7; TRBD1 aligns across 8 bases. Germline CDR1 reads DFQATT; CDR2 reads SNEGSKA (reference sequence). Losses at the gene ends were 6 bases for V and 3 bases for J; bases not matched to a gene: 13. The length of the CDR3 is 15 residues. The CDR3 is CSAPTSRTGSYEQYF. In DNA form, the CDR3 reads TGCAGTGCCCCCACGAGTCGGACAGGGAGCTACGAGCAGTACTTC.

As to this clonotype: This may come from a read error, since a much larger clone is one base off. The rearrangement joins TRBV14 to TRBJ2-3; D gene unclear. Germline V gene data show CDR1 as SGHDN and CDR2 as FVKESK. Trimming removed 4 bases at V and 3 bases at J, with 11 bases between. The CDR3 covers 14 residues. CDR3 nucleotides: TGTGCCAGCAGCCCCCTGAGTGCTACAGATACGCAGTATTTT. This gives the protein CASSPLSATDTQYF.

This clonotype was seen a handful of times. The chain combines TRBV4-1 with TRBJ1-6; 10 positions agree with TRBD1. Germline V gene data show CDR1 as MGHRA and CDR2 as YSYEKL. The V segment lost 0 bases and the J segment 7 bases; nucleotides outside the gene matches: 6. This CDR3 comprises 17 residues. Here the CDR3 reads CASSQDRDRGPNSPLHF. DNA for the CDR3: TGCGCCAGCAGCCAAGACCGGGACAGGGGTCCCAATTCACCCCTCCACTTT.

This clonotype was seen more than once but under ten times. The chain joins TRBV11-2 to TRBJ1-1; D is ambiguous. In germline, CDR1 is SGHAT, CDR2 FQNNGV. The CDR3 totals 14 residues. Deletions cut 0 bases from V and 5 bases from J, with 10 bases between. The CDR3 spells CASSLESGWTEAFF. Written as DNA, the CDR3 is TGTGCCAGCAGCTTAGAGTCTGGGTGGACTGAAGCTTTCTTT.

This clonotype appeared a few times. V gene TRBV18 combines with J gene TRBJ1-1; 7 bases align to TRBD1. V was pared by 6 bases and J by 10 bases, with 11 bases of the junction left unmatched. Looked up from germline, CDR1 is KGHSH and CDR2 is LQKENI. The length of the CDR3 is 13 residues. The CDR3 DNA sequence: TGTGCCAGCTCTATAACAGGGGAAAGAGGAGCTTTCTTT. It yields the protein CASSITGERGAFF.

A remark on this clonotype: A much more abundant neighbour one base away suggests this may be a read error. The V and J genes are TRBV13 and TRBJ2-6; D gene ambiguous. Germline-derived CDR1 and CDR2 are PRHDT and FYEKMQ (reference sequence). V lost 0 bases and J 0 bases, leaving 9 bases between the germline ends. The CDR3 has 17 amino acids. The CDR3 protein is CASSLGGSPSGANVLTF. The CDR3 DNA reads TGTGCCAGCAGCTTAGGAGGTTCCCCCTCTGGGGCCAACGTCCTGACTTTC. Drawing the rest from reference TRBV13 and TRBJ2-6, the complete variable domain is AAGVIQSPRHLIKEKRETATLKCYPIPRHDTVYWYQQGPGQDPQFLISFYEKMQSDKGSIPDRFSAQQFSDYHSELNMSSLELGDSALYFCASSLGGSPSGANVLTFGAGSRLTVL.

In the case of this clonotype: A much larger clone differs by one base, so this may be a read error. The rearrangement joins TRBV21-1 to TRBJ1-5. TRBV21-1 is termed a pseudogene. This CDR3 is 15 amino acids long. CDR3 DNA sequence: TGTGCCAACAGCAAAGTGGGACTCCGGTTCCAGCCCCAGCATTTT. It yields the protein CANSKVGLRFQPQHF.

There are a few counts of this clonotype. CDR3 protein: CASRGTGGRTEAFF. The CDR3 bases are TGTGCCAGCAGAGGGACAGGGGGCAGGACTGAAGCTTTCTTT. This chain links TRBV12-3 or TRBV12-4 with TRBJ1-1; 12 nucleotides match TRBD1. V gave up 6 bases and J gave up 5 bases; unmatched junction bases: 4. The CDR3 is made up of 14 amino acids.

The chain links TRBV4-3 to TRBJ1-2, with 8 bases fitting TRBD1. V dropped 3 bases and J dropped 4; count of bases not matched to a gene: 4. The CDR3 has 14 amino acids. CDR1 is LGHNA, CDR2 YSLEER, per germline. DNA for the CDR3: TGCGCCAGCAGCCAGGACGGGACAGGCTATGGCTACACCTTC. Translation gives CASSQDGTGYGYTF.

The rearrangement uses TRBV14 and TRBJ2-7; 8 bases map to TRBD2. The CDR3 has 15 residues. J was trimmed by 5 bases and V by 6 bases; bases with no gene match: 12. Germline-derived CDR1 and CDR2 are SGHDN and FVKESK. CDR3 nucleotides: TGTGCCAGCAGGGGACGAGCGGGAGCTCGAAACGAGCAGTACTTC. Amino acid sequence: CASRGRAGARNEQYF.

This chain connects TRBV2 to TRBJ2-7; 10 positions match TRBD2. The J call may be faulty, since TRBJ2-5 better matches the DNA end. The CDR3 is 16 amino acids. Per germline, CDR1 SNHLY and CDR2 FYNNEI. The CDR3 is CASSTATSGDQETQYF. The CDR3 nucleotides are TGTGCCAGCAGTACGGCCACTAGCGGGGACCAAGAGACCCAGTACTTC.

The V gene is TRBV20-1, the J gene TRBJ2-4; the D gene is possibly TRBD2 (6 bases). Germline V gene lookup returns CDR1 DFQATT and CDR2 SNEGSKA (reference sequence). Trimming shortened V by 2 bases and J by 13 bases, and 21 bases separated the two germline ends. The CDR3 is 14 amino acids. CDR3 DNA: TGCAGTGCTAGATTCAAAACTAGCTACAATGAGCAGTACTTC. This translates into CSARFKTSYNEQYF.

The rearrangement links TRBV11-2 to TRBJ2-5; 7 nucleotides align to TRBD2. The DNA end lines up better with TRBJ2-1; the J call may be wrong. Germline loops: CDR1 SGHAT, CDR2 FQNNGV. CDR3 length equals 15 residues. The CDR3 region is CASNQWGGVPETQFF. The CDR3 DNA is TGTGCCAGCAACCAGTGGGGGGGGGTTCCAGAGACCCAGTTCTTC.

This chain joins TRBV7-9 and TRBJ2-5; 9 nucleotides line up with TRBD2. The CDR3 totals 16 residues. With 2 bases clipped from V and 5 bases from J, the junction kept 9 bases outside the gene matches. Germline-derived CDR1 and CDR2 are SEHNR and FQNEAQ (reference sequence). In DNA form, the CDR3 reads TGTGCCAGCAGCTTAAGTTCTAGCGGGGTCCGGGAGACCCAGTACTTC. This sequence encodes CASSLSSSGVRETQYF. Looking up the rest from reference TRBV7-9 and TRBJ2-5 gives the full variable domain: DTGVSQNPRHKITKRGQNVTFRCDPISEHNRLYWYRQTLGQGPEFLTYFQNEAQLEKSRLLSDRFSAERPKGSFSTLEIQRTEQGDSAMYLCASSLSSSGVRETQYFGPGTRLLVL.

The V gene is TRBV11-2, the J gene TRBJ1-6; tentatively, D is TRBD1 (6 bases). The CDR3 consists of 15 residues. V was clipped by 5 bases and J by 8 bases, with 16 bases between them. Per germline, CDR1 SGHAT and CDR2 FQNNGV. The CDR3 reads CASSQMYRVYSPLHF. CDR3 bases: TGTGCCAGCAGCCAAATGTACAGGGTTTATTCACCCCTCCACTTT.

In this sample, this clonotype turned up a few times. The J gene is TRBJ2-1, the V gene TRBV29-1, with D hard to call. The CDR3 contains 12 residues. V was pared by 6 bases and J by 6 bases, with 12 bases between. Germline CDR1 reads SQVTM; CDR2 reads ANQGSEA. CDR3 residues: CSVLTSCNEQFF. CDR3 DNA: TGCAGCGTCTTAACAAGCTGCAATGAGCAGTTCTTC.

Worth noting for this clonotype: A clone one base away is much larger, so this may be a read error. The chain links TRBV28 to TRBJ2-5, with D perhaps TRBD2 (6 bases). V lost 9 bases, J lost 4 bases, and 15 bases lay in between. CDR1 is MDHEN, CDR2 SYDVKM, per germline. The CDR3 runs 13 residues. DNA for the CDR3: TGTGCCAGGGGGGAGGTCGGGGCAGAGACCCAGTACTTC. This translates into CARGEVGAETQYF.

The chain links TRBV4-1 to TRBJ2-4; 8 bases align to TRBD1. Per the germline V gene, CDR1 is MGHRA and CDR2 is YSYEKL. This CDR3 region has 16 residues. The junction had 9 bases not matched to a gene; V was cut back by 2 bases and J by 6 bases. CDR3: CASSQLGQGRRNIQYF. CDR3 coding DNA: TGCGCCAGCAGCCAATTAGGACAGGGAAGGAGAAACATTCAGTACTTC.

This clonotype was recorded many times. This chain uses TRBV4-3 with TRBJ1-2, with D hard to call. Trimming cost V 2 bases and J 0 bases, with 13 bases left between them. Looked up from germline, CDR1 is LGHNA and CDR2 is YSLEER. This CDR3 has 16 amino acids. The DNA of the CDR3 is TGCGCCAGCAGCCAATATGGGCAGTCTTCTAACTATGGCTACACCTTC. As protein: CASSQYGQSSNYGYTF.

DNA of the CDR3: TGTGCCAGCAGTACCGGGACAGGGGGCGTTTGGAATGGCTACACCTTC. This gives the protein CASSTGTGGVWNGYTF. The chain carries TRBV5-6 and TRBJ1-2, with 12 bases lining up with TRBD1. The CDR3 runs to 16 residues. The germline V gene has CDR1 SGHDT and CDR2 YYEEEE. Trimming removed 5 bases from V and 6 bases from J; junction bases left unmatched: 11.

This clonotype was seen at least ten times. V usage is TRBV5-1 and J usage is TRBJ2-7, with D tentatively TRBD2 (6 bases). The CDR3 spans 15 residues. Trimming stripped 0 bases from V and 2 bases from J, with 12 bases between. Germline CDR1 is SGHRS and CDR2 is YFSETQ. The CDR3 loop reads CASSLDVGGAYEQYF. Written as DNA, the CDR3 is TGCGCCAGCAGCTTGGACGTCGGAGGGGCCTACGAGCAGTACTTC.

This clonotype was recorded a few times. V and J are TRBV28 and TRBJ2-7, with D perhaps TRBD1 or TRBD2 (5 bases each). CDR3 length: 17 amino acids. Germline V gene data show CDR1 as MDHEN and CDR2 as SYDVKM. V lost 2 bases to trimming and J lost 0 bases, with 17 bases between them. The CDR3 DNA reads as TGTGCCAGCAGTTTACCTTCTATTTGGGGGAGCTCCTACGAGCAGTACTTC. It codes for CASSLPSIWGSSYEQYF. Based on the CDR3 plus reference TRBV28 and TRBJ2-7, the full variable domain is DVKVTQSSRYLVKRTGEKVFLECVQDMDHENMFWYRQDPGLGLRLIYFSYDVKMKEKGDIPEGYSVSREKKERFSLILESASTNQTSMYLCASSLPSIWGSSYEQYFGPGTRLTVT.